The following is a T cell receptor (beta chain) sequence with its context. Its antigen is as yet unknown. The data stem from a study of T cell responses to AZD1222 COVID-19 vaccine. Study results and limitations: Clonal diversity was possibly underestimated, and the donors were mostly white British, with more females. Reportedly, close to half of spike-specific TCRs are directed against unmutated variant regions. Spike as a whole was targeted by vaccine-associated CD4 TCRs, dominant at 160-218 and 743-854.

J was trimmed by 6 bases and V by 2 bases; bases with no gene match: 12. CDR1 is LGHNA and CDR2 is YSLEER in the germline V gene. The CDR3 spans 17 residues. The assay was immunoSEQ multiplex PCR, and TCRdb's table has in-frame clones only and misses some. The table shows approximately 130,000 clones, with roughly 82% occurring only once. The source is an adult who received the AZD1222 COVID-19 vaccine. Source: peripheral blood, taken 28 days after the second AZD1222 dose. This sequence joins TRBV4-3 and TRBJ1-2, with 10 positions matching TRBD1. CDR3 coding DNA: TGCGCCAGCAGCCAACTACTAGACAGGGGGCGAGGGGATGGCTACACCTTC. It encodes CASSQLLDRGRGDGYTF.